The 7 T cell receptor beta chains below come from one sample, sequenced in a study of cytomegalovirus exposure and HLA in healthy donors. TCRdb's table, derived via immunoSEQ multiplex PCR, lists solely in-frame clones and lacks some. This sample carries 200,000 to 250,000 clones, 87% of them seen once, and the ten largest clones take more than 1.5%. Specimen: PBMCs. Receptors were obtained from a woman aged 18-35 years in good health and CMV-seropositive.

The CDR3 loop reads CASSIGLTYEQYF. The CDR3 nucleotides are TGTGCCAGTAGTATCGGTCTCACCTACGAGCAGTACTTC. The J gene is TRBJ2-7, the V gene TRBV19, with D unclear. The CDR3 sequence is 13 residues long. Between the trimmed V and J ends, which lost 3 bases and 2 bases, there was a span of 8 bases. Germline lookup yields CDR1 LNHDA and CDR2 SQIVND (reference sequence).

The V call is TRBV7-9, the J call TRBJ2-1, with D possibly being TRBD2 (7 bases). Germline V gene sequence: CDR1 SEHNR, CDR2 FQNEAQ (reference sequence). V lost 5 bases, J lost 3 bases, and 14 bases lay in between. There are 15 residues in the CDR3. The CDR3 loop is CASSSPGGRYNEQFF. The CDR3 bases are TGTGCCAGCAGCAGCCCGGGGGGCCGCTACAATGAGCAGTTCTTC.

The chain links TRBV5-1 to TRBJ2-1; D is perhaps TRBD2 (5 bases). CDR1 and CDR2 from the germline V gene are SGHRS and YFSETQ. The CDR3 has 15 amino acids. The germline V and J ends were trimmed by 4 bases and 0 bases, with 11 bases remaining between them. The DNA for the CDR3 is TGCGCCAGCAGCCAGCGGACGAGCTCCTACAATGAGCAGTTCTTC. Translated: CASSQRTSSYNEQFF.

This clone turned up a few times. The genes are TRBV30 and TRBJ2-6; 9 bases match TRBD1. The J segment lost 1 base and the V segment lost 7 bases, leaving 11 bases of the junction unmatched. The CDR3 length is 17 residues. Germline assignment: CDR1 GTSNPN and CDR2 SVGIG (reference sequence). CDR3 nucleotides: TGTGCCTACCATAGGGACAGGGCCCGATCTGGGGCCAACGTCCTGACTTTC. Its protein is CAYHRDRARSGANVLTF.

The chain links TRBV5-1 to TRBJ1-1; TRBD1 matches 10 bases. The V segment lost 3 bases and the J segment 4 bases; nucleotides outside the gene matches: 6. In germline, CDR1 is SGHRS, CDR2 YFSETQ. This CDR3 spans 15 amino acids. The CDR3 DNA is TGCGCCAGCAGCTCCTCGACAGGGGGCGGCACTGAAGCTTTCTTT. Translation: CASSSSTGGGTEAFF.

This clone was counted once. The rearrangement joins TRBV6-5 to TRBJ1-1; no clear D gene. V was pared by 6 bases and J by 1 base, with 6 bases between. Germline V gene data show CDR1 as MNHEY and CDR2 as SVGAGI. The CDR3 consists of 12 residues. The CDR3 region has the DNA TGTGCCAGCAGCCCAGGGAACACTGAAGCTTTCTTT. Residues: CASSPGNTEAFF.

The chain carries TRBV6-1 and TRBJ2-7; tentative D call: TRBD2 (5 bases). The V gene lost 2 bases and the J gene lost 2 bases, with 13 bases spanning the gap. This CDR3 spans 15 amino acids. Germline V gene sequence: CDR1 MNHNS, CDR2 SASEGT. The CDR3, as DNA: TGTGCCAGCAGTGAAAACCGAGGGTCCCCCTACGAGCAGTACTTC. This gives the protein CASSENRGSPYEQYF.